This TCR beta chain was obtained from a study of T cells in women clearing cervical HPV infection. Study at large: Control women cleared a single incident HPV16 infection within 12 months. Blood came at first lesion visit for cases, post-clearance for controls.

Study conclusions and caveats: CIN3+ cases had significantly higher TCR richness than controls; evenness did not differ.

Produced via immunoSEQ multiplex PCR; TCRdb's table is partial and in-frame only. The data show 30,000 to 40,000 clones, and the top ten clones hold 6.8%. As regards this clone: Its antigen is unknown. Coverage ceases 3 residues before the CDR3 finishes, and the germline J gene fills in the end.

The CDR3 contains 14 residues. Germline lookup yields CDR1 DFQATT and CDR2 SNEGSKA (reference sequence). V lost 1 base, J lost 5 bases, and 4 bases stayed unmatched. This receptor was obtained from a woman between 18 and 70 years old with a cervical HPV16 infection that either progressed to CIN3+ or cleared (not recorded which). The chain combines TRBV20-1 with TRBJ2-7; 11 bases fit TRBD1. The sequenced material came from blood buffy coat. The CDR3 spells CSARGDRGRNEQYF. CDR3 DNA, as far as it was read: TGCAGTGCTAGAGGGGACAGGGGGAGGAACGAG.